This T cell receptor (beta chain) was captured by sequencing in a study of cytomegalovirus exposure and HLA in healthy donors. The study, taken as a whole, reports: Most of the CMV-associated TCR beta chains (in a later analysis) appeared to be HLA-restricted. Further analysis was carried out later, and it showed several of the most significant clusters appearing linked to common viral pathogens. Earlier findings revealed that most TCR beta V segments proved productive either about 90% or about 30% of the time.

The donors gave bone marrow, and they were healthy. CDR3 length equals 14 residues. Germline CDR1 SGHNT, CDR2 YYREEE (reference sequence). Trimming shortened V by 0 bases and J by 5 bases, and 11 bases separated the two germline ends. To note about this clone: The target antigen is unknown.

Amplification used 60 Vbeta primers and 13 Jbeta primers. Sequencing was performed with immunoSEQ multiplex PCR; in TCRdb, only in-frame clones are kept and a portion is missing. The sample yields 180,000 or so clones, around 80% seen once. The source is a girl under 18 in good health and CMV-seropositive. The sample taken for sequencing was PBMCs. This chain connects TRBV5-4 to TRBJ2-5; possibly TRBD2 for D (5 bases). CDR3 loop: CASSLGSGSETQYF. In DNA form, the CDR3 reads TGTGCCAGCAGCTTGGGGTCGGGATCGGAGACCCAGTACTTC.